The 32 T cell receptor beta chains given below trace back to one sample, sequenced in a study of cytomegalovirus exposure and HLA in healthy donors. The PCR used 60 Vbeta and 13 Jbeta primers. Profiling relied on immunoSEQ multiplex PCR, and the TCRdb table lists in-frame clones only, not all of them. The specimen's table records 150,000 or so clones. The sample comprised PBMCs. All receptors derive from a woman between 40 and 50 years old in good health and CMV-seropositive.

The V call is TRBV20-1, the J call TRBJ2-5; 7 nucleotides agree with TRBD1. Germline CDR1 and CDR2: DFQATT and SNEGSKA (reference sequence). The CDR3 sequence is 11 residues long. The CDR3 sequence is CGHRGQETQYF. DNA of the CDR3: TGCGGCCACAGGGGCCAAGAGACCCAGTACTTC.

The V gene is TRBV4-3, the J gene TRBJ2-7; 7 bases agree with TRBD1. J was trimmed by 5 bases and V by 2 bases; bases with no gene match: 9. The CDR3 runs 15 residues. Germline CDR1 reads LGHNA; CDR2 reads YSLEER. CDR3 DNA: TGCGCCAGCAGCCAAACAGGAGACAGGGTCCACGAGCAGTACTTC. This sequence encodes CASSQTGDRVHEQYF.

V is TRBV2 and J is TRBJ2-5; a weak D match, TRBD2 (6 bases). V lost 6 bases, J lost 7 bases, and 15 bases lay in between. The CDR3 consists of 13 residues. Germline values: CDR1 SNHLY, CDR2 FYNNEI. CDR3 bases: TGTGCCAGCAGGGACTACCCGCTTGGGACCCAGTACTTC. Translated, it gives CASRDYPLGTQYF.

The chain employs TRBV7-9 and TRBJ2-3; D unclear. The CDR3 loop spans 13 amino acids. Germline CDR1 reads SEHNR; CDR2 reads FQNEAQ (reference sequence). V was cut by 10 bases and J by 2 bases, with 13 bases left in between. This CDR3 reads CAIVVKHTDTQYF. CDR3 DNA: TGTGCCATCGTGGTGAAGCACACAGATACGCAGTATTTT.

The chain employs TRBV5-1 and TRBJ1-5; TRBD1 matches 7 bases. The CDR3 has 14 amino acids. Germline CDR1 is SGHRS and CDR2 is YFSETQ. V dropped 0 bases and J dropped 7; count of bases not matched to a gene: 4. CDR3: CASSLAGGEQPQHF. The CDR3, as DNA: TGCGCCAGCAGCTTGGCAGGGGGAGAACAGCCCCAGCATTTT.

This chain joins TRBV29-1 and TRBJ2-7; TRBD2 agrees at 7 bases. The CDR3 length is 15 residues. Germline CDR1 is SQVTM and CDR2 is ANQGSEA. V dropped 6 bases and J dropped 7; count of bases not matched to a gene: 18. The CDR3 DNA reads TGCAGCGTAGAGCGTGGGGGGGGAGGGCCGGGAGAGCAGTACTTC. Its protein is CSVERGGGGPGEQYF.

This chain joins TRBV7-9 and TRBJ2-5, with 9 bases lining up with TRBD1. The CDR3 spans 15 residues. The V gene's germline CDR1 is SEHNR and CDR2 FQNEAQ (reference sequence). The V segment lost 5 bases and the J segment 5 bases; nucleotides outside the gene matches: 9. CDR3 residues: CASSPRDREVETQYF. The DNA of the CDR3 is TGTGCCAGCAGCCCACGGGACAGGGAGGTGGAGACCCAGTACTTC.

The V gene is TRBV7-9, the J gene TRBJ1-1; D is uncertain. Per the germline V gene, CDR1 is SEHNR and CDR2 is FQNEAQ (reference sequence). CDR3 size: 13 residues. V was trimmed by 6 bases and J by 2 bases, leaving 10 bases between them. This CDR3 is CASSQTVNTEAFF. The CDR3 DNA sequence: TGTGCCAGCAGTCAAACAGTTAACACTGAAGCTTTCTTT. The full variable domain, its missing parts supplied by reference TRBV7-9 and TRBJ1-1, is DTGVSQNPRHKITKRGQNVTFRCDPISEHNRLYWYRQTLGQGPEFLTYFQNEAQLEKSRLLSDRFSAERPKGSFSTLEIQRTEQGDSAMYLCASSQTVNTEAFFGQGTRLTVV.

The chain combines TRBV27 with TRBJ1-5; maybe TRBD1 (5 bases). The CDR3 covers 15 residues. Per germline, CDR1 MNHEY and CDR2 SMNVEV (reference sequence). V lost 6 bases, J lost 3 bases, and 15 bases lay in between. As DNA, the CDR3 is TGTGCCAGCAGCCCCTTCCACAGGTACAATCAGCCCCAGCATTTT. Its translation is CASSPFHRYNQPQHF.

The CDR3 DNA reads TGCAGCGTTGGCGATAGCGGGAGGGCCGGGGAGACCCAGTACTTC. It specifies CSVGDSGRAGETQYF. This chain links TRBV29-1 with TRBJ2-5; TRBD2 agrees at 11 bases. This CDR3 is built from 15 residues. The trim removed 4 bases at V and 5 bases at J, leaving 9 bases unmatched. Germline V gives CDR1 SQVTM, CDR2 ANQGSEA.

The rearrangement joins TRBV6-5 to TRBJ2-7; 7 positions match TRBD1. Germline V CDR1 and CDR2: MNHEY, SVGAGI. The CDR3 covers 15 residues. Trimming took 2 bases from V and 4 from J; bases not matched to a gene: 8. CDR3 sequence: CASSYKGAGWYEQYF. The CDR3 region has the DNA TGTGCCAGCAGTTACAAGGGGGCAGGGTGGTACGAGCAGTACTTC.

The chain couples TRBV28 to TRBJ1-5; D gene unclear. Trimming took off 6 bases at V and 4 bases at J, with 7 bases between the two ends. This CDR3 contains 12 residues. Germline CDR1 and CDR2: MDHEN and SYDVKM. The CDR3 nucleotides are TGTGCCAGCAGGGTTACTAATCAGCCCCAGCATTTT. This gives the protein CASRVTNQPQHF.

This sequence joins TRBV7-3 and TRBJ2-7; TRBD2 is a possible D gene (5 bases). The V end was cut by 1 base, the J end by 7 bases, with 11 bases between. CDR3 length: 13 residues. Per germline, CDR1 SGHTA and CDR2 FQGTGA. The CDR3 nucleotides read TGTGCCAGCAGCTTAATGGCGGGTGGGGAGCAGTACTTC. Translating it yields CASSLMAGGEQYF.

This chain uses TRBV7-9 with TRBJ2-5; unclear D gene. The V gene's germline CDR1 is SEHNR and CDR2 FQNEAQ (reference sequence). The CDR3 extends over 13 amino acids. V lost 5 bases and J 2 bases, leaving 9 bases between the germline ends. CDR3 amino acids: CASSVDSQETQYF. The DNA for the CDR3 is TGTGCCAGCAGCGTAGACTCACAAGAGACCCAGTACTTC.

The rearrangement links TRBV21-1 to TRBJ2-4; the table calls TRBD2, which could not be checked here. TRBV21-1 is noted as a pseudogene. This CDR3 is 15 amino acids long. In nucleotides, the CDR3 is TGTGCCAGCAGCAAACCCCGAGTAGCGGGTAATATTCAGTACTTC. This codes for CASSKPRVAGNIQYF.

This chain connects TRBV7-2 to TRBJ2-7; 10 bases line up with TRBD2. V shed 3 bases and J 0 bases; nucleotides not matched to a gene: 11. Germline assignment: CDR1 SGHTA and CDR2 FQGNSA. This CDR3 spans 18 amino acids. CDR3 coding DNA: TGTGCCAGCAGCTTTCGAGCGGGAGGGCCCACTTTCTCCTACGAGCAGTACTTC. Translation gives CASSFRAGGPTFSYEQYF.

This rearrangement joins TRBV28 to TRBJ2-7, with a tentative D call TRBD2 (5 bases). The CDR3 is 14 residues long. V was shortened by 7 bases and J by 6 bases, with 19 bases between the two germline ends. Germline CDR1 reads MDHEN; CDR2 reads SYDVKM. The chain's CDR3 is CASTALDFSGEQYF. The CDR3 DNA sequence: TGTGCCAGCACCGCCCTGGACTTCTCGGGCGAGCAGTACTTC.

The chain combines TRBV6-5 with TRBJ2-7; TRBD1 matches 8 bases. This CDR3 region has 14 residues. Germline V CDR1 and CDR2: MNHEY, SVGAGI. The V gene end was trimmed by 7 bases and the J gene end by 3 bases; junction bases not matched to a gene: 8. CDR3 residues: CASTTGTGRYEQYF. Written as DNA, the CDR3 is TGTGCCAGCACCACCGGGACAGGCCGCTACGAGCAGTACTTC.

The genes are TRBV20-1 and TRBJ1-1, with 7 bases that match TRBD1. The CDR3 is 11 amino acids. J lost 11 bases, V lost 5 bases, and 8 bases had no gene match. From germline, CDR1 is DFQATT and CDR2 SNEGSKA (reference sequence). CDR3 sequence: CSAGRQGMAFF. The CDR3 DNA reads TGCAGTGCTGGACGACAGGGTATGGCTTTCTTT.

Comment on this clone: Other nucleotide sequences in the sample specify the same CDR3. The chain links TRBV4-3 to TRBJ2-7; 8 bases align to TRBD2. CDR3 length: 14 residues. The V and J ends lost 3 bases and 3 bases, in that order; junction bases with no gene match: 4. In germline, CDR1 is LGHNA, CDR2 YSLEER. In DNA form, the CDR3 reads TGCGCCAGCAGCCAGGCGAGCGGGAGCTACGAGCAGTACTTC. Its translation is CASSQASGSYEQYF.

The chain joins TRBV10-3 to TRBJ2-7; 7 bases line up with TRBD2. Germline CDR1 is ENHRY and CDR2 is SYGVKD. Trimming took 4 bases from V and 4 from J; bases not matched to a gene: 10. The CDR3 length is 15 residues. In DNA form, the CDR3 reads TGTGCCATCAGTGTAACTCTAGCGGACTCATACGAGCAGTACTTC. Amino acids: CAISVTLADSYEQYF.

V is TRBV19 and J is TRBJ1-4, with 7 bases matching TRBD1. The junction had 9 bases not matched to a gene; V was cut back by 6 bases and J by 5 bases. The CDR3 is 15 residues long. The germline V gene encodes CDR1 LNHDA and CDR2 SQIVND (reference sequence). Here the CDR3 reads CASRNTGTDNEKLFF. Here the CDR3 DNA reads TGTGCCAGTAGAAACACCGGGACAGACAATGAAAAACTGTTTTTT. Full variable domain (remainder filled in from reference TRBV19 and TRBJ1-4): DGGITQSPKYLFRKEGQNVTLSCEQNLNHDAMYWYRQDPGQGLRLIYYSQIVNDFQKGDIAEGYSVSREKKESFPLTVTSAQKNPTAFYLCASRNTGTDNEKLFFGSGTQLSVL.

The chain uses TRBV7-9 and TRBJ2-2, with 7 positions matching TRBD1. The ends lost 5 bases at V and 5 bases at J; junction bases unmatched: 11. Looked up from germline, CDR1 is SEHNR and CDR2 is FQNEAQ (reference sequence). The CDR3 loop spans 16 amino acids. This chain's CDR3 is CASSPDRELTTGELFF. CDR3 DNA: TGTGCCAGCAGCCCTGACAGGGAATTAACTACCGGGGAGCTGTTTTTT.

The CDR3 DNA reads TGCGCCAGCAGCTTGACAAGAGATACGCAGTATTTT. Protein product: CASSLTRDTQYF. This chain links TRBV5-1 with TRBJ2-3; D unresolved. CDR3 length equals 12 residues. Germline lookup yields CDR1 SGHRS and CDR2 YFSETQ. Trimming pared 1 base from V and 5 bases from J, leaving 5 bases between.

The CDR3 is CASSPPGLAGGVAGELFF. DNA for the CDR3: TGTGCCAGCTCACCACCGGGACTAGCGGGAGGGGTCGCCGGGGAGCTGTTTTTT. The chain combines TRBV18 with TRBJ2-2; the match to TRBD2 covers 16 bases. V shed 0 bases and J 6 bases; nucleotides not matched to a gene: 4. Germline-derived CDR1 and CDR2 are KGHSH and LQKENI. The length of the CDR3 is 18 residues.

The chain employs TRBV10-1 and TRBJ2-2, with TRBD1 matching 8 bases. Looked up from germline, CDR1 is WNHNN and CDR2 is SYGVQD (reference sequence). This CDR3 region has 15 residues. V lost 6 bases and J lost 4; bases outside the gene matches: 7. CDR3 residues: CASRPGTGGTGELFF. The CDR3 region has the DNA TGCGCCAGCAGACCCGGGACAGGTGGCACCGGGGAGCTGTTTTTT.

The chain couples TRBV7-2 to TRBJ1-2; 10 bases agree with TRBD1. CDR3 length: 14 residues. Germline-derived CDR1 and CDR2 are SGHTA and FQGNSA. V was clipped by 1 base and J by 5 bases; unmatched bases: 1. CDR3 nucleotides: TGTGCCAGCAGCTTAGAGGGACAGGGGTATGGCTACACCTTC. Its translation is CASSLEGQGYGYTF.

This CDR3 reads CASSLAGGSGANVLTF. The DNA for the CDR3 is TGTGCCAGCAGCTTGGCGGGGGGTTCCGGGGCCAACGTCCTGACTTTC. The chain is built from TRBV5-6 and TRBJ2-6; TRBD2 matches at 7 bases. Germline V gives CDR1 SGHDT, CDR2 YYEEEE. This CDR3 contains 16 residues. Trimming removed 0 bases from V and 4 bases from J; junction bases left unmatched: 4.

The V call is TRBV28, the J call TRBJ2-7; D remains ambiguous. The V and J ends lost 4 bases and 1 base respectively, with 17 bases between them. The CDR3 has 16 residues. Germline V gene data show CDR1 as MDHEN and CDR2 as SYDVKM. CDR3 bases: TGTGCCAGCAGTTACTCGGCCGGCGGTTCATCCTACGAGCAGTACTTC. Amino acids: CASSYSAGGSSYEQYF.

This chain joins TRBV10-3 and TRBJ2-1; D perhaps matches TRBD1 (5 bases). Trimming stripped 6 bases from V and 3 bases from J, with 15 bases between. Germline CDR1 reads ENHRY; CDR2 reads SYGVKD. The CDR3 has 15 residues. The CDR3 spells CAISPRTGGYNEQFF. In DNA, the CDR3 is TGTGCCATCAGCCCCCGCACAGGTGGCTACAATGAGCAGTTCTTC.

V usage is TRBV7-2 and J usage is TRBJ1-1, with D tentatively TRBD1 (5 bases). Germline CDR1 reads SGHTA; CDR2 reads FQGNSA. Trimming took off 5 bases at V and 0 bases at J, with 16 bases between the two ends. The length of the CDR3 is 16 residues. The CDR3 reads CASSKKWGSMNTEAFF. CDR3 nucleotides: TGTGCCAGCAGCAAGAAATGGGGCTCGATGAACACTGAAGCTTTCTTT.

The chain joins TRBV21-1 to TRBJ1-4; TRBD1, the table's D call, lacks a check against the DNA. TRBV21-1 is listed as a pseudogene. CDR3 size: 16 residues. The CDR3 here is CASSARGQGLNEKLFF. The CDR3 nucleotides are TGTGCCAGCAGCGCCCGAGGACAGGGACTTAATGAAAAACTGTTTTTT.